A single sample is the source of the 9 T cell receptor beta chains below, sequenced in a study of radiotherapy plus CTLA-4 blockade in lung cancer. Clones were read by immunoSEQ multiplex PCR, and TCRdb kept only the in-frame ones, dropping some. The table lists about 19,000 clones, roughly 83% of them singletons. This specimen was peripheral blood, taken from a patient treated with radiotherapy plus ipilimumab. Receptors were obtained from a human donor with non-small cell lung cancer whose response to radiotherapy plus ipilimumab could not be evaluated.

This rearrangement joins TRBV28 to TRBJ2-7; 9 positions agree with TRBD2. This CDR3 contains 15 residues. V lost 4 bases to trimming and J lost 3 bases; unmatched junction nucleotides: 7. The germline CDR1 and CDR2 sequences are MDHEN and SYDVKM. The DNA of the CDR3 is TGTGCCAGCAGTTCCCCCGGGACTAGCAGCTACGAGCAGTACTTC. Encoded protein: CASSSPGTSSYEQYF. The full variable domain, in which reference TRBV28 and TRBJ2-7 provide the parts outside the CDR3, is DVKVTQSSRYLVKRTGEKVFLECVQDMDHENMFWYRQDPGLGLRLIYFSYDVKMKEKGDIPEGYSVSREKKERFSLILESASTNQTSMYLCASSSPGTSSYEQYFGPGTRLTVT.

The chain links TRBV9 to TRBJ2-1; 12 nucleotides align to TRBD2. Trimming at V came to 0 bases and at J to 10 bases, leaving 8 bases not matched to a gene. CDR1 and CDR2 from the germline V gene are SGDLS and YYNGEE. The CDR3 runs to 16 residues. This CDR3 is CASSVGRLAGVEEQFF. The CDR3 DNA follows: TGTGCCAGCAGCGTAGGACGACTAGCGGGAGTGGAGGAGCAGTTCTTC.

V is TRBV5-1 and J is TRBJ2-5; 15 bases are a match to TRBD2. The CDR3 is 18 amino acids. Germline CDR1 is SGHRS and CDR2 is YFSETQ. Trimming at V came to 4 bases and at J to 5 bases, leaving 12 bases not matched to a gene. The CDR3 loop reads CASSLFGTSGRRMETQYF. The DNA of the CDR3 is TGCGCCAGCAGCCTGTTCGGGACTAGCGGGAGGAGGATGGAGACCCAGTACTTC.

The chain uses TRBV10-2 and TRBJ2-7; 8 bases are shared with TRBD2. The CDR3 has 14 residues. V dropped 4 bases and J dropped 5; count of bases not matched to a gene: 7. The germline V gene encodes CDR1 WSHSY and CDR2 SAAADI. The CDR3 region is CASSGLTSADEQYF. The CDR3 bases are TGCGCCAGCAGTGGACTGACTAGCGCCGACGAGCAGTACTTC.

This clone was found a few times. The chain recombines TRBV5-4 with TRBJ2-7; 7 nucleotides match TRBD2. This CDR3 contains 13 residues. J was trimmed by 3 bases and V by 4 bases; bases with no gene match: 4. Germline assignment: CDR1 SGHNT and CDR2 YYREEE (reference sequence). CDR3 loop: CASSVAGVYEQYF. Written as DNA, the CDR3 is TGTGCCAGCAGCGTGGCGGGGGTCTACGAGCAGTACTTC. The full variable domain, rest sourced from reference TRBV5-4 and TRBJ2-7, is ETGVTQSPTHLIKTRGQQVTLRCSSQSGHNTVSWYQQALGQGPQFIFQYYREEENGRGNFPPRFSGLQFPNYSSELNVNALELDDSALYLCASSVAGVYEQYFGPGTRLTVT.

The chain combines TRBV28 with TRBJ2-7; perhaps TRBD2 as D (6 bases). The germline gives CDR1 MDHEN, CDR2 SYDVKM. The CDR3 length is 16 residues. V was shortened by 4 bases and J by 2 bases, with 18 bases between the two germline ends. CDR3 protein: CASSSSGSVGTYEQYF. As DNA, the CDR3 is TGTGCCAGCAGTTCAAGCGGGTCGGTTGGAACCTACGAGCAGTACTTC.

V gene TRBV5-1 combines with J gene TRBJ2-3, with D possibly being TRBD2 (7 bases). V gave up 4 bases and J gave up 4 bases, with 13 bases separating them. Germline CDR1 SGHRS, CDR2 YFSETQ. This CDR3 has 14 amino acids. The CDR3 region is CASSREGGADTQYF. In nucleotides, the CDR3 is TGCGCCAGCAGCCGTGAAGGGGGGGCAGATACGCAGTATTTT. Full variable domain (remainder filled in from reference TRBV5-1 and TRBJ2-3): KAGVTQTPRYLIKTRGQQVTLSCSPISGHRSVSWYQQTPGQGLQFLFEYFSETQRNKGNFPGRFSGRQFSNSRSEMNVSTLELGDSALYLCASSREGGADTQYFGPGTRLTVL.

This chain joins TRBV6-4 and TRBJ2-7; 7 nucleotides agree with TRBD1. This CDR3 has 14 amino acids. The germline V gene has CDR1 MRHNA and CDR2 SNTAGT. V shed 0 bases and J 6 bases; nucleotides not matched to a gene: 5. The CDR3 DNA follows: TGTGCCAGCAGTGACTCGACAGGGTCGAGCGAGCAGTACTTC. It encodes CASSDSTGSSEQYF.

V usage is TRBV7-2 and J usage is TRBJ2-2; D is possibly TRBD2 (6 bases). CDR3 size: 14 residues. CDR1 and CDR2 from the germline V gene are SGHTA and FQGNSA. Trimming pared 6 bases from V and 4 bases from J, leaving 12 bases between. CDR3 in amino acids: CASSRRAGTGELFF. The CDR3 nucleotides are TGTGCCAGCAGTAGGAGGGCGGGCACCGGGGAGCTGTTTTTT.